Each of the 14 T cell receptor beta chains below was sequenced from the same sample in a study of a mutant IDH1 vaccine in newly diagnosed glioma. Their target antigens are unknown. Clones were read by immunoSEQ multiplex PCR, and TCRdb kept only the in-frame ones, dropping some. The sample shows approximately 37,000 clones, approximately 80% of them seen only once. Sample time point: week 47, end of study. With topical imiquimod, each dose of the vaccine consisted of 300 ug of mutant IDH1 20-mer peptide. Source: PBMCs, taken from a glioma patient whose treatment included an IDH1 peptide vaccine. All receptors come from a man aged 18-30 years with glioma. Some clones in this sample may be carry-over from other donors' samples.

In DNA form, the CDR3 reads TGCGCCAGCAGACCCAGGGTGGACACTGAAGCTTTCTTT. This sequence encodes CASRPRVDTEAFF. The chain couples TRBV10-2 to TRBJ1-1, with D possibly TRBD1 on 5 matching bases. V lost 6 bases, J lost 3 bases, and 11 bases lay in between. This CDR3 has 13 residues. Germline lookup yields CDR1 WSHSY and CDR2 SAAADI.

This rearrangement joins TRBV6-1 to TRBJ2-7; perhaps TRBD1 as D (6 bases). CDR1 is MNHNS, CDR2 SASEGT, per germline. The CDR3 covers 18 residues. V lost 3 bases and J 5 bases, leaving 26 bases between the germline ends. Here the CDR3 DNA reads TGTGCCAGCAGTGAGACGGGACAAGGACGACCTACGAGGAACGAGCAGTACTTC. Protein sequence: CASSETGQGRPTRNEQYF.

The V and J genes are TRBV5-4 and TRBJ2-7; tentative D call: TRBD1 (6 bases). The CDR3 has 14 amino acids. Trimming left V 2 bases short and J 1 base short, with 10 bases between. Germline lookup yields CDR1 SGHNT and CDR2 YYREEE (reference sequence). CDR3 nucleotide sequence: TGTGCCAGCAGCTTACGCAGGGGATCCTACGAGCAGTACTTC. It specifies CASSLRRGSYEQYF.

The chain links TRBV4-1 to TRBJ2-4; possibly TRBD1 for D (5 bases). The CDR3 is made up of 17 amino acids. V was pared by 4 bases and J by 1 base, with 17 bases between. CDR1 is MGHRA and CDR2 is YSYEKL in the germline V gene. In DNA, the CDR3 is TGCGCCAGCAGCCCAGGAAAGGGGTCGCTGGCCAAAAACATTCAGTACTTC. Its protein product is CASSPGKGSLAKNIQYF.

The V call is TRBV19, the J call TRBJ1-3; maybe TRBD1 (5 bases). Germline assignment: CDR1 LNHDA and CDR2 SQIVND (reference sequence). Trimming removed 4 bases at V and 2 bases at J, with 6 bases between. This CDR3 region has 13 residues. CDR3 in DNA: TGTGCCAGTAGTACAGGGACTGGAAACACCATATATTTT. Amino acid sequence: CASSTGTGNTIYF.

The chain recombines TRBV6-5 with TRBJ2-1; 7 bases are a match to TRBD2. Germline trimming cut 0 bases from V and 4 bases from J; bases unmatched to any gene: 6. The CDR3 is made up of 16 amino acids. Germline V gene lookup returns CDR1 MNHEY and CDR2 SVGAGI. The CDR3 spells CASSYSGGSLYNEQFF. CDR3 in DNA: TGTGCCAGCAGTTACTCGGGCGGGAGTTTATACAATGAGCAGTTCTTC.

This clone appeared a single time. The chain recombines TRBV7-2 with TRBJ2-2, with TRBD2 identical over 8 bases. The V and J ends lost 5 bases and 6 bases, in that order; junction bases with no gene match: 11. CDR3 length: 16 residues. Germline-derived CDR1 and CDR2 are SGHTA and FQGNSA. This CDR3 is CASSDRLAWGPGELFF. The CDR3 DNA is TGTGCCAGCAGCGATAGACTAGCGTGGGGACCCGGGGAGCTGTTTTTT.

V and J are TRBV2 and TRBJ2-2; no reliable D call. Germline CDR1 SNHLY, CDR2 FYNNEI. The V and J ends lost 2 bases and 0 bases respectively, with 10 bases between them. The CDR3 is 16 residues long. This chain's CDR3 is CASSEWSLTNTGELFF. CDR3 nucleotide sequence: TGTGCCAGCAGTGAATGGAGTCTGACGAACACCGGGGAGCTGTTTTTT.

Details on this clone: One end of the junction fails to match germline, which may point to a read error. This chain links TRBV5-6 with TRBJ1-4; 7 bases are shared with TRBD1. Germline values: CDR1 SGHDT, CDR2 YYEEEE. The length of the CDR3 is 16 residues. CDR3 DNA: TGTGCCAGCAGCTTGGGGGACAGCACTCTGAATGGAAAACTGTTTTTT. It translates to CASSLGDSTLNGKLFF.

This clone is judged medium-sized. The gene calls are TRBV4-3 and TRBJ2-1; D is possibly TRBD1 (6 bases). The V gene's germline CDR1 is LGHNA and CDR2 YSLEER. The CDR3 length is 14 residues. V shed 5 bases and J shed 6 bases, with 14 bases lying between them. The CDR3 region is CASSWTVLGNEQFF. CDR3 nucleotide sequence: TGCGCCAGCAGCTGGACAGTTCTCGGCAATGAGCAGTTCTTC.

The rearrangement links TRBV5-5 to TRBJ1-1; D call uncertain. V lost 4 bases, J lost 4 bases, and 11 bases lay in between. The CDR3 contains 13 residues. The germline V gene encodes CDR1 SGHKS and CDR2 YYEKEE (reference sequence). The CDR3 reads CASSQHEATEAFF. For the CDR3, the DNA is TGTGCCAGCAGCCAACATGAGGCCACTGAAGCTTTCTTT.

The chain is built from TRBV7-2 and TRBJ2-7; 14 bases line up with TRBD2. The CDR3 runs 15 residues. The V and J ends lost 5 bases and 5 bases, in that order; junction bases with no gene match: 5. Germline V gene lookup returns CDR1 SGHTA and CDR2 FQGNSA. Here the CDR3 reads CASSPTSGRVNEQYF. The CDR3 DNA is TGTGCCAGCAGCCCGACTAGCGGGAGGGTAAACGAGCAGTACTTC.

As DNA, the CDR3 is TGTGCCAGCAGCTCACTATCTAGCGGGAACTACGAGCAGTACTTC. The encoded protein is CASSSLSSGNYEQYF. The rearrangement uses TRBV6-5 and TRBJ2-7; TRBD2 matches at 9 bases. The trim removed 6 bases at V and 3 bases at J, leaving 9 bases unmatched. Germline lookup yields CDR1 MNHEY and CDR2 SVGAGI. This CDR3 comprises 15 residues.

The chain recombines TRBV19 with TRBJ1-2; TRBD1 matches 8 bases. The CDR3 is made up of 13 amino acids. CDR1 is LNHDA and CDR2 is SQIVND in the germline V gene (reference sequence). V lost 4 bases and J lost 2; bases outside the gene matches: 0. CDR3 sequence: CASSRTGNYGYTF. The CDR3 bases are TGTGCCAGTAGTAGGACAGGGAACTATGGCTACACCTTC.